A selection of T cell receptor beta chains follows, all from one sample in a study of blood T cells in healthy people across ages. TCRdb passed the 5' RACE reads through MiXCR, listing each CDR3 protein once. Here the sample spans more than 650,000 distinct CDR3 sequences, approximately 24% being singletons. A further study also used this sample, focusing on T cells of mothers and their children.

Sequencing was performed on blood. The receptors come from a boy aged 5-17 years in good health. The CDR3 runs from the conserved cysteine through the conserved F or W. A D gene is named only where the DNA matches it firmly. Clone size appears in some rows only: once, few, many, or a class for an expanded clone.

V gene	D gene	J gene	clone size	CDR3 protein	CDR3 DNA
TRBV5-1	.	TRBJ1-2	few	CASSPSGFYGYTF	TGCGCCAGCAGCCCATCAGGGTTCTATGGCTACACCTTC
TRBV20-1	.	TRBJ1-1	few	CSARPGDVQGIAFF	TGCAGTGCTAGACCCGGGGATGTGCAGGGGATAGCTTTCTTT
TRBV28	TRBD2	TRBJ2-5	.	CASSWTSGGSLGGKETQYF	TGTGCCAGCAGTTGGACTAGCGGGGGGTCTCTCGGGGGTAAAGAGACCCAGTACTTC
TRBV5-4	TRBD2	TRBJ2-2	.	CASSQLAGDTGELFF	TGTGCCAGCAGCCAACTAGCGGGGGACACCGGGGAGCTGTTTTTT
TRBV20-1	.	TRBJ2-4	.	CSASSPGPNILYF	TGCAGTGCTAGTTCGCCGGGACCGAACATTCTGTACTTC
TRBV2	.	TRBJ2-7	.	CASRPAGTGYEQYF	TGTGCCAGCAGACCCGCCGGGACGGGGTACGAGCAGTACTTC
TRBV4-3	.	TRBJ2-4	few	CASSQDFAAKNIQYF	TGCGCCAGCAGCCAAGATTTTGCAGCCAAAAACATTCAGTACTTC
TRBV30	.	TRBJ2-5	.	CAWRARNRKETQYF	TGTGCCTGGAGGGCCCGAAACAGAAAAGAGACCCAGTACTTC
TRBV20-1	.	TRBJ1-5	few	CSASGASNQPQHF	TGCAGTGCTAGTGGGGCTAGCAATCAGCCCCAGCATTTT
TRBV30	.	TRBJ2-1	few	CASMQGSSYNEQFF	TGTGCCTCTATGCAGGGGAGCTCCTACAATGAGCAGTTCTTC
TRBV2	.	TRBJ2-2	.	CASSGVADTGELFF	TGTGCCAGCAGTGGGGTAGCGGACACCGGGGAGCTGTTTTTT
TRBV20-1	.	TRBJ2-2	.	CSARDRGPGGELFF	TGCAGTGCTAGAGATCGCGGGCCCGGCGGGGAGCTGTTTTTT
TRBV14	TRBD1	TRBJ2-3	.	CASSQDTQTGSNEDTQYF	TGTGCCAGCAGCCAAGACACTCAGACAGGGTCAAATGAAGATACGCAGTATTTT
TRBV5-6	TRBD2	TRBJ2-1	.	CASSPAGGVRQFF	TGTGCCAGCAGCCCAGCGGGGGGCGTGAGGCAGTTCTTC
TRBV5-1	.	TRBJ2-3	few	CASSSTAGQYF	TGCGCCAGCAGCTCCACGGCAGGGCAGTATTTT
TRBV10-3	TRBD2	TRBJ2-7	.	CAIRGLAESTYEQYF	TGTGCCATCAGGGGACTAGCGGAATCGACCTACGAGCAGTACTTC
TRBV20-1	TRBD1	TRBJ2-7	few	CSARDVRQGTYEQYF	TGCAGTGCTAGAGATGTGAGACAGGGAACCTACGAGCAGTACTTC
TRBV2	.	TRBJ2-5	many	CASSLASLSTQYF	TGTGCCAGCAGTCTCGCTAGTCTCTCGACCCAGTACTTC
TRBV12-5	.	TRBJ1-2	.	CASGFWGPGYGYTF	TGTGCTAGTGGTTTCTGGGGCCCGGGCTATGGCTACACCTTC
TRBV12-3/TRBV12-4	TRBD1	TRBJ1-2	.	CASILATGGSYGYTF	TGTGCCAGCATTTTAGCGACAGGGGGCAGCTATGGCTACACCTTC
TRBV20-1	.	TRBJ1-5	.	CSAPSGVGQPQHF	TGCAGTGCCCCCTCGGGGGTGGGTCAGCCCCAGCATTTT
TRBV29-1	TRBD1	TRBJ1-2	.	CSVETGQGLGSNYGYTF	TGCAGCGTTGAAACGGGACAGGGCTTGGGGTCTAACTATGGCTACACCTTC
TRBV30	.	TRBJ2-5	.	CAWSVKGSETQYF	TGTGCCTGGAGTGTAAAGGGTTCGGAGACCCAGTACTTC
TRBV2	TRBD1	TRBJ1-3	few	CASSGDRAGRNTIYF	TGTGCCAGCAGCGGCGACAGGGCAGGGAGAAACACCATATATTTT